Below, one TCR beta chain is given with its context. Which antigen it targets is not known. It has no much larger one-base neighbor in the sample; base qualities were not kept. The sample belongs to a study of PD-L1 blockade in urothelial cancer (dated 2017 in TCRdb). Study-wide context: Therapy was started at some point between 2014 and 2016 for all patients, and atezolizumab 1,200 mg was administered intravenously every 3 weeks. An exploratory multi-omic analysis was conducted of the somatic, immune and clinical correlates of response to PD-L1 blockade with atezolizumab in urothelial cancer. An ECOG performance status of 0 or 1 was recorded for the patients, and 0 to 3 prior chemotherapy regimens had been received by the patients. Blood samples yielded a median of 141,255 T cells and approximately 83,000 unique TCRs, with median clonality 0.080. Pretreatment blood TCR-seq was available for about 28 patients, at least one posttreatment blood collection was obtained for about 25 patients, and tumor TCR-seq was available for about 25 patients. Blood samples were analyzed at two time points: 3 weeks after treatment start (second dose) and 6 weeks after treatment start. Pretreatment tumor samples, along with matched peripheral blood collected serially before and after atezolizumab treatment, underwent TCR sequencing. In the same patients, whole exome sequencing and RNA sequencing of pretreatment tumors were performed in addition to TCR sequencing. About 85% of the 29 patients were males with bladder-origin urothelial cancer, and about 65% of the roughly 30 reported a prior smoking history. Durable clinical benefit was defined as progression-free survival longer than 6 months, and TCR features were also tested against progression-free and overall survival. About 10 patients achieved durable clinical benefit and about 22 did not.

The time point label, as the study defines it: peripheral blood 6 weeks after treatment start. The cohort included under 35 patients with locally advanced or metastatic urothelial carcinoma who were treated at Memorial Sloan Kettering on a trial protocol. Peripheral blood mononuclear cells were collected pretreatment and during treatment, at between 1 and 8 total time points per patient. The Qiagen DNeasy Blood extraction kit was used to purify genomic DNA from total PBMCs and tumor samples. Collected pretreatment and during treatment, PBMCs were isolated and stored as previously described. Each PCR received spiked-in synthetic TCR analog templates so that absolute template abundance could be estimated from read counts. Using the immunoSEQ assay, TCRbeta CDR3 regions were amplified from genomic DNA with bias-controlled V and J gene primers. Sequencing of rearranged TCRbeta segments was performed at approximately 20X coverage. The original pipeline was this. Sequencing errors were corrected by clustering and CDR3s were annotated against IMGT to assign V, D and J genes. Only productive TCRbeta rearrangements were used in downstream analyses, excluding out-of-frame or stop-codon sequences. To compute clonality, Shannon entropy was normalized by the log of the number of unique productive sequences and then subtracted from one. Clones differing between time points or between blood and tumor were identified by Fisher's exact test with Benjamini-Hochberg correction at adjusted p below 0.01. As stored in TCRdb, this immuneACCESS dataset retains in-frame rearrangements with V and J assigned. A fraction of the clones does not appear; measured against another copy, unresolved V genes explain less than half of the discrepancy, and the remainder lacks a known reason. That table gives V, J and clone size, and the DNA gave D and trimming. Present in this sample are some 40,000 clones, about 90% of which were seen just once. Around 7% of the sample lies in the top ten.

The CDR3 runs 15 residues from the cysteine to the phenylalanine. Of all the DNA, just the CDR3 is kept, 45 bases in frame from base 1. Unmatched junction bases come to 2, with V trimmed by 3 bases and J by 0 bases. In the germline V gene, CDR1 corresponds to SGHAT and CDR2 to FQNNGV. Overall study outcomes, separate from this receptor: Because the sample size was small (n of about 30) and many exploratory analyses were performed, the results are intended to be hypothesis-generating. Improved progression-free and overall survival was found to be associated with pretreatment peripheral blood TCR clonality below the median. Among patients with durable benefit, tumor-associated TCR clones showed greater expansion in peripheral blood 3 weeks after treatment started (n of about 20, p = 0.022).

The sequence was obtained from a man between 65 and 80 years old with urothelial cancer. The sequence is built from TRBV11-2 and TRBJ2-1; TRBD2 agrees with 7 junctional bases. Specimen: PBMCs, collected around atezolizumab (anti-PD-L1) treatment. The bases are TGTGCCAGCAGCTTTCAGCGGGGCTCCTACAATGAGCAGTTCTTC. This encodes CASSFQRGSYNEQFF.